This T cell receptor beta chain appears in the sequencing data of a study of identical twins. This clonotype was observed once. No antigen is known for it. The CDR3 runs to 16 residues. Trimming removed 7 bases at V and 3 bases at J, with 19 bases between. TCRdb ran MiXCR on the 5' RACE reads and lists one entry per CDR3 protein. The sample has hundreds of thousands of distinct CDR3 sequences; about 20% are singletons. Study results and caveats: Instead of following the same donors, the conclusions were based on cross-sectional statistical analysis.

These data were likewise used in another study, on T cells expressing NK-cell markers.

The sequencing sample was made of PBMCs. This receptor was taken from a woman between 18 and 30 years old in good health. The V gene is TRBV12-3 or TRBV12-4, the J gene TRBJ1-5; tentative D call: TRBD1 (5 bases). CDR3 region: CASTLTVGFPNQPQHF. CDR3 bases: TGTGCCAGCACCCTGACAGTCGGGTTCCCCAATCAGCCCCAGCATTTT.